Listed below are T cell receptor beta chains from one sample, sequenced in a study of control samples from healthy donors and cancer patients. The repertoire was sequenced with immunoSEQ multiplex PCR; TCRdb's copy has only in-frame clones and lacks some. This table holds roughly 120,000 clones, roughly 90% found once. The sequenced material came from blood. These receptors came from a man aged 50 or older in good health. The CDR3 runs from the conserved cysteine through the conserved F or W. Each record gives: D gene, J gene, clone size, V gene, CDR3 DNA, CDR3 protein. D genes are given only for firm matches. Some rows mark clone size as missing; the rest say once, few, many or name a class of expanded clone.

d_gene: TRBD1; j_gene: TRBJ1-2; abundance: NA; v_gene: TRBV5-6; CDR3nt: TGTGCCAGCAGCTTGGTGACAGGGGGTAGGGGCTACACCTTC; CDR3aa: CASSLVTGGRGYTF
d_gene: NA; j_gene: TRBJ2-7; abundance: once; v_gene: TRBV25-1; CDR3nt: TGTGCCAGCAGTGAAGGCGGGGTTCCCTACGAGCAGTACTTC; CDR3aa: CASSEGGVPYEQYF
d_gene: NA; j_gene: TRBJ1-3; abundance: once; v_gene: TRBV6-2/TRBV6-3; CDR3nt: TGTGCCAGCAGTTACTCTTCTGACGTCTCTGGAAACACCATATATTTT; CDR3aa: CASSYSSDVSGNTIYF
d_gene: TRBD2; j_gene: TRBJ2-3; abundance: NA; v_gene: TRBV27; CDR3nt: TGTGCCAGCAGGTGGTCTAGCGGGGGGACAGATACGCAGTATTTT; CDR3aa: CASRWSSGGTDTQYF
d_gene: TRBD1; j_gene: TRBJ1-1; abundance: once; v_gene: TRBV5-1; CDR3nt: TGCGCCAGCAGCCGGGGACAGGGGGCGGGAATGAACACTGAAGCTTTCTTT; CDR3aa: CASSRGQGAGMNTEAFF
d_gene: NA; j_gene: TRBJ1-1; abundance: NA; v_gene: TRBV7-2; CDR3nt: TGTGCCAGCAGCTCCATTGAGACGAACACTGAAGCTTTCTTT; CDR3aa: CASSSIETNTEAFF
d_gene: NA; j_gene: TRBJ1-1; abundance: NA; v_gene: TRBV6-5; CDR3nt: TGTGCCAGCAGTTTCTCCTGGCGGGGCACTGAAGCTTTCTTT; CDR3aa: CASSFSWRGTEAFF
d_gene: NA; j_gene: TRBJ2-5; abundance: NA; v_gene: TRBV3-1/TRBV3-2; CDR3nt: TGTGCCAGCAGCCAAGAAAGACTTACCCCATGGCAAGAGACCCAGTACTTC; CDR3aa: CASSQERLTPWQETQYF
d_gene: NA; j_gene: TRBJ2-1; abundance: NA; v_gene: TRBV27; CDR3nt: TGTGCCAGCAGAGAGCATGGGTACAATGAGCAGTTCTTC; CDR3aa: CASREHGYNEQFF
d_gene: NA; j_gene: TRBJ1-1; abundance: few; v_gene: TRBV5-1; CDR3nt: TGCGCCAGCAGCCAGACAGCCTACACTGAAGCTTTCTTT; CDR3aa: CASSQTAYTEAFF
d_gene: TRBD1; j_gene: TRBJ1-2; abundance: NA; v_gene: TRBV27; CDR3nt: TGTGCCAGCAGTTTATCCCCGGGACAGAAAAACTATGGCTACACCTTC; CDR3aa: CASSLSPGQKNYGYTF
d_gene: NA; j_gene: TRBJ1-2; abundance: NA; v_gene: TRBV30; CDR3nt: TGTGCCTGGAGCCATCCAGGGTATGGCTACACCTTC; CDR3aa: CAWSHPGYGYTF
d_gene: TRBD2; j_gene: TRBJ2-5; abundance: large; v_gene: TRBV2; CDR3nt: TGTGCCAGCAGTGCCTCGCGGGGGGTGGGTGAGACCCAGTACTTC; CDR3aa: CASSASRGVGETQYF
d_gene: NA; j_gene: TRBJ1-4; abundance: NA; v_gene: TRBV2; CDR3nt: TGTGCCAGCAGTGAAGGGGTAGTATCAAAACTGTTTTTT; CDR3aa: CASSEGVVSKLFF
d_gene: TRBD1; j_gene: TRBJ1-1; abundance: NA; v_gene: TRBV9; CDR3nt: TGTGCCAGCAGCCCGGACAGGGCCACTGAAGCTTTCTTT; CDR3aa: CASSPDRATEAFF
d_gene: TRBD1; j_gene: TRBJ1-2; abundance: NA; v_gene: TRBV6-5; CDR3nt: TGTGCCAGCAGCGTCCCCCAGGGGGCGAGGTACGGCTACACCTTC; CDR3aa: CASSVPQGARYGYTF
d_gene: TRBD1; j_gene: TRBJ2-2; abundance: once; v_gene: TRBV10-3; CDR3nt: TGTGCCATCAGCCTGACAGGGGGCAACACCGGGGAGCTGTTTTTT; CDR3aa: CAISLTGGNTGELFF
d_gene: NA; j_gene: TRBJ1-1; abundance: NA; v_gene: TRBV9; CDR3nt: TGTGCCAGCAGCGTAGTAAGCGGGAACACTGAAGCTTTCTTT; CDR3aa: CASSVVSGNTEAFF
d_gene: TRBD1; j_gene: TRBJ1-6; abundance: NA; v_gene: TRBV6-5; CDR3nt: TGTGCCAGCAGACTACAGGGGGCAGAGAATTCACCCCTCCACTTT; CDR3aa: CASRLQGAENSPLHF
d_gene: TRBD1; j_gene: TRBJ2-2; abundance: NA; v_gene: TRBV29-1; CDR3nt: TGCAGCGTTGAAGACCCAGGGGGCTTAAACACCGGGGAGCTGTTTTTT; CDR3aa: CSVEDPGGLNTGELFF
d_gene: TRBD1; j_gene: TRBJ1-1; abundance: NA; v_gene: TRBV5-1; CDR3nt: TGCGCCAGCAGCTTGGCCCGGGACAGGGGCCTCCTGAACACTGAAGCTTTCTTT; CDR3aa: CASSLARDRGLLNTEAFF
d_gene: TRBD2; j_gene: TRBJ2-3; abundance: once; v_gene: TRBV7-6; CDR3nt: TGTGCCAGCAGCGCTCCTAGCGGGGGGGCCACAGATACGCAGTATTTT; CDR3aa: CASSAPSGGATDTQYF
d_gene: NA; j_gene: TRBJ1-2; abundance: NA; v_gene: TRBV12-3/TRBV12-4; CDR3nt: TGTGCCAGCAGTTTAGGCGGAGGGGGGTTCCTCTCCTTC; CDR3aa: CASSLGGGGFLSF
d_gene: TRBD1; j_gene: TRBJ2-2; abundance: NA; v_gene: TRBV7-4; CDR3nt: TGTGCCGGGGAAACAGGGGGCCCGCACCGGGGAGCTGTTTTT; CDR3aa: CAGETGGPHRGAVF
d_gene: TRBD2; j_gene: TRBJ2-5; abundance: NA; v_gene: TRBV5-1; CDR3nt: TGCGCCAGCAGCTGGACGTCAGCGGGGGGGCCGGTCCAAGAGACCCAGTACTTC; CDR3aa: CASSWTSAGGPVQETQYF
d_gene: TRBD1; j_gene: TRBJ1-1; abundance: NA; v_gene: TRBV27; CDR3nt: TGTGCCAGCTCACTTAAAGGGACAGGGGCTGGGCAAGCTTTCTTT; CDR3aa: CASSLKGTGAGQAFF
d_gene: TRBD2; j_gene: TRBJ2-5; abundance: NA; v_gene: TRBV5-1; CDR3nt: TGCGCCAGCAGCTTGGTCCCTAGCGGGGGGGAGACCCAGTACTTC; CDR3aa: CASSLVPSGGETQYF
d_gene: TRBD1; j_gene: TRBJ2-7; abundance: NA; v_gene: TRBV19; CDR3nt: TGTGCCAGTAGTCTCCGACAGGGGGAAGGCTACGAGCAGTACTTC; CDR3aa: CASSLRQGEGYEQYF
d_gene: TRBD1; j_gene: TRBJ2-7; abundance: NA; v_gene: TRBV7-9; CDR3nt: TGTGCCAGCAGCTGGAGACAGGGGGCAATCTCCTACGAGCAGTACTTC; CDR3aa: CASSWRQGAISYEQYF
d_gene: NA; j_gene: TRBJ1-5; abundance: NA; v_gene: TRBV6-1; CDR3nt: TGTGCCAGCAGTGAAAACCCTTTGGGTCCGGGAGGAAAACATTTT; CDR3aa: CASSENPLGPGGKHF
d_gene: NA; j_gene: TRBJ1-4; abundance: few; v_gene: TRBV2; CDR3nt: TGTGCCAGCAGTGACCGAGGAACTAATGAAAAACTGTTTTTT; CDR3aa: CASSDRGTNEKLFF
d_gene: TRBD1; j_gene: TRBJ1-2; abundance: NA; v_gene: TRBV6-5; CDR3nt: TGTGCCAGCAGTTACACTGGGACAGACTATGGCTACACCTTC; CDR3aa: CASSYTGTDYGYTF
d_gene: TRBD1; j_gene: TRBJ1-2; abundance: NA; v_gene: TRBV12-5; CDR3nt: TGTGCTAGTGGTGTCAGCAGGGGGGATCGAGATGGCTACACCTTC; CDR3aa: CASGVSRGDRDGYTF
d_gene: NA; j_gene: TRBJ2-7; abundance: NA; v_gene: TRBV7-8; CDR3nt: TGTGCCAGCAGCTTATCACGTTCCTACGAGCAGTACTTC; CDR3aa: CASSLSRSYEQYF
d_gene: NA; j_gene: TRBJ2-1; abundance: NA; v_gene: TRBV11-2; CDR3nt: TGTGCCAGCAGCTTGACGGGGCCTCAGGGACAGTTCTTC; CDR3aa: CASSLTGPQGQFF
d_gene: TRBD1; j_gene: TRBJ1-2; abundance: NA; v_gene: TRBV6-5; CDR3nt: TGTGCCAGCCAGGGACAGGCCAGCTTCTATGGCTACACCTTC; CDR3aa: CASQGQASFYGYTF
d_gene: NA; j_gene: TRBJ2-7; abundance: few; v_gene: TRBV7-9; CDR3nt: TGTGCCAGCAGCTTACGGCGGGCGAGCTCCTACGAGCAGTACTTC; CDR3aa: CASSLRRASSYEQYF
d_gene: TRBD1; j_gene: TRBJ2-1; abundance: NA; v_gene: TRBV9; CDR3nt: TGTGCCAGCAGCATACAGGGGGCAAAATCCTACAATGAGCAGTTCTTC; CDR3aa: CASSIQGAKSYNEQFF
d_gene: TRBD1; j_gene: TRBJ2-7; abundance: NA; v_gene: TRBV19; CDR3nt: TGTGCCAGTAGTATAGGGACAGGATTCTACGAGCAGTACTTC; CDR3aa: CASSIGTGFYEQYF
d_gene: NA; j_gene: TRBJ2-3; abundance: NA; v_gene: TRBV6-6; CDR3nt: TGTGCCAGCAGTTCCGACAGGAATATACCCGATACGCAGTATTTT; CDR3aa: CASSSDRNIPDTQYF
d_gene: NA; j_gene: TRBJ2-2; abundance: NA; v_gene: TRBV6-6; CDR3nt: TGTGCCAGCAGAGAGACCGGGGAGCTGTTTTTT; CDR3aa: CASRETGELFF
d_gene: NA; j_gene: TRBJ2-7; abundance: NA; v_gene: TRBV9; CDR3nt: TGTGCCAGCAGCGTAGTAGGCAGGGCCTACGAGCAGTACTTC; CDR3aa: CASSVVGRAYEQYF
d_gene: TRBD2; j_gene: TRBJ2-3; abundance: NA; v_gene: TRBV6-5; CDR3nt: TGTGCCAGCAGTTGGCGGGGGTCCCCCACAGATACGCAGTATTTT; CDR3aa: CASSWRGSPTDTQYF
d_gene: NA; j_gene: TRBJ2-5; abundance: NA; v_gene: TRBV12-3/TRBV12-4; CDR3nt: TGTGCCAGCAGTTTATTTTTAGAAGAGACCCAGTACTTC; CDR3aa: CASSLFLEETQYF
d_gene: TRBD1; j_gene: TRBJ1-1; abundance: NA; v_gene: TRBV18; CDR3nt: TGTGCCAGCTCATCGACAGGGACCAACACTGAAGCTTTCTTT; CDR3aa: CASSSTGTNTEAFF
d_gene: TRBD1; j_gene: TRBJ2-2; abundance: NA; v_gene: TRBV19; CDR3nt: TGTGCCAGTAGTTACCGGGACAGGGGCACCGGGGAGCTGTTTTTT; CDR3aa: CASSYRDRGTGELFF
d_gene: NA; j_gene: TRBJ1-5; abundance: NA; v_gene: TRBV30; CDR3nt: TGTGCCTGGAGTGACGACCTGAATCAGCCCCAGCATTTT; CDR3aa: CAWSDDLNQPQHF
d_gene: TRBD1; j_gene: TRBJ2-2; abundance: few; v_gene: TRBV19; CDR3nt: TGTGCCACCGAGACAGGGCGGAACACCGGGGAGCTGTTTTTT; CDR3aa: CATETGRNTGELFF
d_gene: NA; j_gene: TRBJ2-7; abundance: NA; v_gene: TRBV21-1; CDR3nt: TGTGCCAGCAGCACGGGGACAGGTGAGCAGTACTTC; CDR3aa: CASSTGTGEQYF
d_gene: TRBD1; j_gene: TRBJ2-3; abundance: NA; v_gene: TRBV30; CDR3nt: TGTGCCTGGAGTGTAGAGGGGGACAGTAGCACAGATACGCAGTATTTT; CDR3aa: CAWSVEGDSSTDTQYF
d_gene: NA; j_gene: TRBJ1-4; abundance: NA; v_gene: TRBV2; CDR3nt: TGTGCCAGCAGTCGGAGACGGGGATCTAATGAAAAACTGTTTTTT; CDR3aa: CASSRRRGSNEKLFF
d_gene: TRBD1; j_gene: TRBJ2-7; abundance: NA; v_gene: TRBV7-7; CDR3nt: TGTGCCAGCAGCTTAGGGTCAGGGGGCATCTACGAGCAGTACTTC; CDR3aa: CASSLGSGGIYEQYF
d_gene: NA; j_gene: TRBJ2-1; abundance: NA; v_gene: TRBV11-2; CDR3nt: TGTGCCAGCAGCATTGGACGGCCTGGCAATGAGCAGTTCTTC; CDR3aa: CASSIGRPGNEQFF